This is a list of T cell receptor beta chains from one sample in a study of cytomegalovirus exposure and HLA in healthy donors. The protocol was immunoSEQ multiplex PCR, while the TCRdb copy is restricted to in-frame clones and leaves out a portion. The sample has a few hundred thousand clones, 86% seen once. The sample taken for sequencing was PBMCs. Receptor source: a woman aged 18-29 years in good health and CMV-seronegative. The CDR3 runs from the conserved cysteine through the conserved F or W. Each record gives: J gene, D gene, clone size, V gene, CDR3 DNA, CDR3 protein. A D gene is named only where the DNA matches it firmly. Clone size appears in some rows only: once, few, many, or a class for an expanded clone.

>TRBJ1-5|NA|NA|TRBV6-1
TGTGCCAGCAGTGAACTGGGGCGTCAGCCCCAGCATTTT
CASSELGRQPQHF
>TRBJ1-4|NA|NA|TRBV6-5
TGTGCCAGCAGCTCAGGGGTCCAGGAAAAACTGTTTTTT
CASSSGVQEKLFF
>TRBJ1-1|NA|once|TRBV6-5
TGTGCCAGCAGTTATGCGGGGGTCATGAACACTGAAGCTTTCTTT
CASSYAGVMNTEAFF
>TRBJ1-3|TRBD1|NA|TRBV7-8
TGTGCCAGCAGCCCCCAGGGGGCCGGAAACACCATATATTTT
CASSPQGAGNTIYF
>TRBJ2-7|NA|NA|TRBV6-5
TGTGCCAGCACCTCAGGGCGCCCGGGCGAGCAGTACTTC
CASTSGRPGEQYF
>TRBJ2-7|TRBD2|NA|TRBV4-3
TGCGCCAGCAGCCAAGCAGACGGTAGCGGGAGTCGGGACTACGAGCAGTACTTC
CASSQADGSGSRDYEQYF
>TRBJ2-1|NA|NA|TRBV7-3
TGTGCCAGCAGAATGACCGGGACACCGAAAGACAATGAGCAGTTCTTC
CASRMTGTPKDNEQFF
>TRBJ2-7|TRBD2|NA|TRBV6-4
TGTGCCAGCAGTTCTAGCGGGAGTACCTACGAGCAGTACTTC
CASSSSGSTYEQYF
>TRBJ1-2|NA|NA|TRBV27
TGTGCCAGCAGTTTATCCCTAACAGGGAACTATGGCTACACCTTC
CASSLSLTGNYGYTF
>TRBJ2-5|NA|NA|TRBV7-9
TGTGCCAGCAGCTTAGATAGCTATCAAGAGACCCAGTACTTC
CASSLDSYQETQYF
>TRBJ2-7|TRBD2|NA|TRBV19
TGTGCCAGTAGTCCGAGCGGGACGACCCCTGGGGAGCAGTACTTC
CASSPSGTTPGEQYF
>TRBJ2-2|TRBD1|NA|TRBV10-3
TGTGCCATCAGGGACCCGGGACAGGCGGGAACCGGGGAGCTGTTTTTT
CAIRDPGQAGTGELFF
>TRBJ2-2|TRBD2|few|TRBV7-9
TGTGCCAGCAGGACCGGGGGGGCAGCCATCACCGGGGAGCTGTTTTTT
CASRTGGAAITGELFF
>TRBJ2-1|TRBD2|NA|TRBV28
TGTGCCGGCACTAGCGGGAGCTACAATGAGCAGTTCTTC
CAGTSGSYNEQFF
>TRBJ2-7|TRBD2|once|TRBV7-2
TGTGCAGTGGCGGCTAGCGGGGGGTACGAGCAGTACTTC
CAVAASGGYEQYF
>TRBJ2-1|TRBD2|NA|TRBV30
TGTGCCTGGAGCCCAGCGGGAAATTACCATGAGCAGTTCTTC
CAWSPAGNYHEQFF
>TRBJ1-5|NA|NA|TRBV6-1
TGTGCCAGCAGAGACGCGGCGGGGCCCCAGCATTTT
CASRDAAGPQHF
>TRBJ2-2|TRBD2|NA|TRBV27
TGTGCCAGCAGTTTTATTGCGGGAGGGGGAGTAGCGGAGCTGTTTTTT
CASSFIAGGGVAELFF
>TRBJ2-1|TRBD2|NA|TRBV28
TGTGCCAGTATCCCGGGAGGCTCCTACAATGAGCAGTTCTTC
CASIPGGSYNEQFF
>TRBJ2-3|NA|few|TRBV4-2
TGTGCCAGCAGCCCTCCCCGCACAGATACGCAGTATTTT
CASSPPRTDTQYF
>TRBJ1-1|NA|NA|TRBV4-2
TGTGCCAGCAGCCAAGACAGAATGAACACTGAAGCTTTCTTT
CASSQDRMNTEAFF
>TRBJ1-4|NA|NA|TRBV4-3
TGCGCCAGCAGCCAAGAAGGGACTCCGTTTTGGGAAAAACTGTTTTTT
CASSQEGTPFWEKLFF
>TRBJ2-7|TRBD2|NA|TRBV2
TGTGCCAGCAGTGAAGGGACTAGTTATTCCTACGAGCAGTACTTC
CASSEGTSYSYEQYF
>TRBJ2-1|NA|NA|TRBV6-5
TGTGCCAGCAGTTACTCGCCAGGAGGAGCCCTCGGTGAGCAGTTCTTC
CASSYSPGGALGEQFF
>TRBJ2-7|TRBD2|NA|TRBV30
TGTGCCTGGACGGGACTAGAGTGCTACGAGCAGTACTTC
CAWTGLECYEQYF
>TRBJ1-5|NA|NA|TRBV18
TGTGCCAGCTCACCACCCCCAGAGGGCCAGCCCCAGCATTTT
CASSPPPEGQPQHF
>TRBJ2-3|TRBD2|once|TRBV5-1
TGCGCCAGCAGCTTGCAAGGTAGTAGCGGGAGTTTATCAGATACGCAGTATTTT
CASSLQGSSGSLSDTQYF